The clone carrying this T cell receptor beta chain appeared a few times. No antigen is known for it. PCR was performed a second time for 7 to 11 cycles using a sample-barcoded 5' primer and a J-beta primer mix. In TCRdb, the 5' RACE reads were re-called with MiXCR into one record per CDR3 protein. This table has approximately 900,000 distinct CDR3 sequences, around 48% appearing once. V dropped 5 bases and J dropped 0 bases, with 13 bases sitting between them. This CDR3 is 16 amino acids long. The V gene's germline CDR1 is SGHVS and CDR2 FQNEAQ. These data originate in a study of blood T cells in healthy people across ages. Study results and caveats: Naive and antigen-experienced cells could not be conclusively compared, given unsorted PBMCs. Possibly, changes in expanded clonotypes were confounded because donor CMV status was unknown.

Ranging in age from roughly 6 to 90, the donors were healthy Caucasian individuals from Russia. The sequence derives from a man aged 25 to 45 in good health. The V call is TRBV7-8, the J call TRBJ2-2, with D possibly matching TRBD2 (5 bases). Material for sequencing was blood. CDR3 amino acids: CASSLRTSANTGELFF. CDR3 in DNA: TGTGCCAGCAGCCTGCGCACTAGTGCGAACACCGGGGAGCTGTTTTTT.